A single sample is the source of the 23 T cell receptor beta chains below, sequenced in a study of CD8+ T cells in alopecia areata. Specified treatment: oral pan-JAK inhibitor, 5-10 mg twice daily. Extraction of RNA preceded its reverse transcription into cDNA, which served as the sequencing template. Produced via immunoSEQ multiplex PCR; TCRdb's table is partial and in-frame only. The sample holds 200,000 to 250,000 clones, around 66% seen once. Material: CD4+ T cells sorted from blood, obtained at week 4, from a patient treated with tofacitinib. These receptor sequences come from a human donor with alopecia areata.

The chain carries TRBV14 and TRBJ2-1; D gene unclear. The germline V gene has CDR1 SGHDN and CDR2 FVKESK. The CDR3 contains 13 residues. Trimming took 0 bases from V and 11 from J, leaving 11 bases between them. CDR3 coding DNA: TGTGCCAGCAGCCAAGATTTTAGGTCCCAGCAGTTCTTC. This sequence encodes CASSQDFRSQQFF.

The chain combines TRBV6-5 with TRBJ1-2; maybe TRBD1 (5 bases). The CDR3 is 15 residues long. Germline CDR1 and CDR2: MNHEY and SVGAGI. With 5 bases removed from V and 2 bases from J, the gap between germline ends came to 15 bases. CDR3 loop: CASSPNRGTNYGYTF. CDR3 sequence (DNA): TGTGCCAGCAGTCCCAATCGGGGGACGAACTATGGCTACACCTTC.

The chain links TRBV15 to TRBJ2-1; no definite D call. Trimming left V 4 bases short and J 7 bases short, with 14 bases between. The CDR3 has 14 amino acids. Germline V gives CDR1 LNHNV, CDR2 YYDKDF (reference sequence). CDR3 amino acids: CATSIGLGWNEQFF. Here the CDR3 DNA reads TGTGCCACCAGCATCGGTCTAGGATGGAATGAGCAGTTCTTC.

The CDR3 protein is CASSPGHSGTDTQYF. Written as DNA, the CDR3 is TGTGCCAGCAGCCCAGGACACTCGGGCACAGATACGCAGTATTTT. V usage is TRBV7-6 and J usage is TRBJ2-3, with D perhaps TRBD1 (5 bases). V dropped 5 bases and J dropped 1 base, with 13 bases sitting between them. CDR1 and CDR2 (germline): SGHVS, FNYEAQ. The CDR3 runs to 15 residues. Full variable domain (remainder filled in from reference TRBV7-6 and TRBJ2-3): GAGVSQSPRYKVTKRGQDVALRCDPISGHVSLYWYRQALGQGPEFLTYFNYEAQQDKSGLPNDRFSAERPEGSISTLTIQRTEQRDSAMYRCASSPGHSGTDTQYFGPGTRLTVL.

The rearrangement links TRBV5-6 to TRBJ1-3, with D perhaps TRBD1 (5 bases). Trimming left V 0 bases short and J 0 bases short, with 13 bases between. CDR3 length: 17 residues. Germline lookup yields CDR1 SGHDT and CDR2 YYEEEE. This CDR3 reads CASSLESGHNSGNTIYF. CDR3 bases: TGTGCCAGCAGCTTGGAGTCAGGACACAACTCTGGAAACACCATATATTTT.

This chain joins TRBV5-1 and TRBJ1-4; possible D gene TRBD1, 6 bases. V lost 4 bases to trimming and J lost 8 bases, with 18 bases between them. Germline lookup yields CDR1 SGHRS and CDR2 YFSETQ. The CDR3 length is 15 residues. The CDR3 here is CASSRSSGAEEKLFF. The CDR3 region has the DNA TGCGCCAGCAGCCGCTCGTCGGGGGCGGAGGAAAAACTGTTTTTT.

This clone turned up a few times. The chain couples TRBV29-1 to TRBJ2-3, with D hard to call. Germline V gene lookup returns CDR1 SQVTM and CDR2 ANQGSEA. V was shortened by 3 bases and J by 2 bases, with 9 bases between the two germline ends. The CDR3 is 13 amino acids. In DNA, the CDR3 is TGCAGCGTTGATAATGCGGCCACAGATACGCAGTATTTT. It is translated as CSVDNAATDTQYF.

The chain employs TRBV10-3 and TRBJ1-1, with 8 bases lining up with TRBD1. The CDR3 loop spans 16 amino acids. V lost 6 bases and J lost 3; bases outside the gene matches: 12. The germline CDR1 and CDR2 sequences are ENHRY and SYGVKD. Here the CDR3 reads CAIRVGAYRGDTEAFF. The CDR3, as DNA: TGTGCCATCAGGGTAGGCGCCTACAGGGGGGACACTGAAGCTTTCTTT.

The V and J genes are TRBV25-1 and TRBJ1-2, with TRBD1 matching over 10 bases. The CDR3 spans 14 residues. Germline CDR1 is MGHDK and CDR2 is SYGVNS. V shed 6 bases, J shed 3 bases, and the junction held 4 bases outside the gene matches. The CDR3 DNA reads TGTGCCAGCAGGGGGGACAGGGGAGACTATGGCTACACCTTC. This gives the protein CASRGDRGDYGYTF.

The genes are TRBV29-1 and TRBJ1-1; the D is unclear. CDR1 is SQVTM, CDR2 ANQGSEA, per germline. The CDR3 covers 13 residues. V lost 8 bases, J lost 1 base, and 14 bases lay in between. The CDR3 coding sequence is TGCAGCCCCTACAGACCCGAGAACACTGAAGCTTTCTTT. This translates into CSPYRPENTEAFF.

V gene TRBV2 combines with J gene TRBJ1-2; D is unclear. This CDR3 comprises 13 residues. The germline V and J ends were trimmed by 4 bases and 3 bases, with 9 bases remaining between them. CDR1 and CDR2 (germline): SNHLY, FYNNEI. The chain's CDR3 is CASSVGQDYGYTF. CDR3 nucleotide sequence: TGTGCCAGCAGTGTCGGTCAGGACTATGGCTACACCTTC.

As concerns this clone: Additional DNA sequences in this sample encode the identical CDR3. The chain joins TRBV7-9 to TRBJ2-3, with D unresolved. V lost 1 base and J 0 bases, leaving 2 bases between the germline ends. The CDR3 totals 13 residues. Germline assignment: CDR1 SEHNR and CDR2 FQNEAQ (reference sequence). As DNA, the CDR3 is TGTGCCAGCAGCTTAGGCAGCACAGATACGCAGTATTTT. Translated, it gives CASSLGSTDTQYF.

This clone appeared a single time. This rearrangement joins TRBV30 to TRBJ2-3; the D is unclear. The CDR3 runs 12 residues. Trimming pared 5 bases from V and 5 bases from J, leaving 11 bases between. In germline, CDR1 is GTSNPN, CDR2 SVGIG (reference sequence). The CDR3 nucleotides read TGTGCCTGGGCCTTGTCCGGAGATACGCAGTATTTT. Translated, it gives CAWALSGDTQYF.

V is TRBV29-1 and J is TRBJ2-7; D is undetermined. The germline V and J ends were trimmed by 5 bases and 3 bases, with 8 bases remaining between them. The CDR3 extends over 11 amino acids. The germline V gene has CDR1 SQVTM and CDR2 ANQGSEA. The CDR3 spells CSVKGGYEQYF. The CDR3 DNA reads as TGCAGCGTTAAGGGCGGCTACGAGCAGTACTTC.

V gene TRBV11-2 combines with J gene TRBJ1-2; D is uncertain. Trimming stripped 5 bases from V and 8 bases from J, with 15 bases between. The CDR3 extends over 13 amino acids. CDR1 SGHAT and CDR2 FQNNGV come from the germline V gene. This CDR3 is CASSREALTGYTF. CDR3 sequence (DNA): TGTGCCAGCAGCCGAGAGGCTCTTACGGGCTACACCTTC.

This chain connects TRBV9 to TRBJ2-2; tentatively, D is TRBD1 (5 bases). CDR1 is SGDLS and CDR2 is YYNGEE in the germline V gene. With 4 bases removed from V and 4 bases from J, the gap between germline ends came to 17 bases. The CDR3 sequence is 16 residues long. The CDR3 DNA reads TGTGCCAGCAGCAGCTCGACGCTCAGGGTCACCGGGGAGCTGTTTTTT. Protein: CASSSSTLRVTGELFF.

V is TRBV5-1 and J is TRBJ1-2; TRBD1 might be the D (5 bases). V was clipped by 4 bases and J by 4 bases, with 14 bases between them. This CDR3 contains 14 residues. CDR1 and CDR2 from the germline V gene are SGHRS and YFSETQ. The CDR3 loop is CASSISEGSYGYTF. CDR3 coding DNA: TGCGCCAGCAGCATATCGGAGGGGAGCTATGGCTACACCTTC.

The rearrangement uses TRBV30 and TRBJ2-3; D is undetermined. The CDR3 has 14 amino acids. The germline CDR1 and CDR2 sequences are GTSNPN and SVGIG (reference sequence). Trimming left V 0 bases short and J 2 bases short, with 9 bases between. The CDR3 loop is CAWSVGPLTDTQYF. The CDR3 coding sequence is TGTGCCTGGAGTGTTGGTCCTCTCACAGATACGCAGTATTTT.

The CDR3 coding sequence is TGTGCCAGCAGCGCCCCGGGGCTGCAAGATACGCAGTATTTT. It encodes CASSAPGLQDTQYF. This chain uses TRBV9 with TRBJ2-3, with D tentatively TRBD1 or TRBD2 (5 bases each). This CDR3 contains 14 residues. Looked up from germline, CDR1 is SGDLS and CDR2 is YYNGEE. With 3 bases removed from V and 5 bases from J, the gap between germline ends came to 13 bases.

The chain is built from TRBV5-1 and TRBJ1-5, with TRBD1 identical over 7 bases. CDR1 is SGHRS, CDR2 YFSETQ, per germline. Unmatched junction bases numbered 5, after V lost 5 bases and J lost 0 bases. The CDR3 consists of 15 residues. CDR3 sequence (DNA): TGCGCCAGCAGGCCTACAGGGGATAGCAATCAGCCCCAGCATTTT. Protein sequence: CASRPTGDSNQPQHF.

The chain has TRBV4-3 and TRBJ1-5; tentatively, D is TRBD1 (5 bases). The V gene lost 1 base and the J gene lost 6 bases, with 7 bases spanning the gap. The CDR3 runs to 13 residues. Germline V gene sequence: CDR1 LGHNA, CDR2 YSLEER. Here the CDR3 reads CASSQVGGQPQHF. The CDR3 DNA reads TGCGCCAGCAGCCAAGTGGGGGGTCAGCCCCAGCATTTT.

The table lists this clone with a count of one. This CDR3 is also generated by other DNA sequences in the sample. This chain uses TRBV30 with TRBJ2-1, with D unresolved. The ends were cut back, 0 bases at V and 7 bases at J, with 4 bases in the middle. The CDR3 is 11 amino acids. The germline V gene has CDR1 GTSNPN and CDR2 SVGIG (reference sequence). The CDR3 sequence: CAWSVGNEQFF. CDR3 nucleotide sequence: TGTGCCTGGAGTGTGGGGAATGAGCAGTTCTTC.

This clone was seen only a few times. The chain is built from TRBV5-1 and TRBJ1-3; D is uncertain. The CDR3 loop spans 15 amino acids. Germline assignment: CDR1 SGHRS and CDR2 YFSETQ. With 4 bases removed from V and 0 bases from J, the gap between germline ends came to 11 bases. The CDR3 nucleotides read TGCGCCAGCAGCCCGGAAGGAGTCTCTGGAAACACCATATATTTT. Encoded protein: CASSPEGVSGNTIYF. Looking up the rest from reference TRBV5-1 and TRBJ1-3 gives the full variable domain: KAGVTQTPRYLIKTRGQQVTLSCSPISGHRSVSWYQQTPGQGLQFLFEYFSETQRNKGNFPGRFSGRQFSNSRSEMNVSTLELGDSALYLCASSPEGVSGNTIYFGEGSWLTVV.